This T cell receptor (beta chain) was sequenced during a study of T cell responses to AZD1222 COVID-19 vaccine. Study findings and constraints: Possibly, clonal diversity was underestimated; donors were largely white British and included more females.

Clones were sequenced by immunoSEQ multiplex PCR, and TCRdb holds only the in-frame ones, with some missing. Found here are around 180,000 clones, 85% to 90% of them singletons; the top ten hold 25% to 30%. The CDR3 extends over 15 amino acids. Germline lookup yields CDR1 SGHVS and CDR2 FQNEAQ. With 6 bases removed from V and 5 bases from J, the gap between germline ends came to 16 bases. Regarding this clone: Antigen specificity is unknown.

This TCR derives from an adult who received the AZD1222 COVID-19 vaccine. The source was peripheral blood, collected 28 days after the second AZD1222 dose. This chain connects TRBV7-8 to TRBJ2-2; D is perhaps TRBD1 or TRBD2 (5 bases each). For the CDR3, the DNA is TGTGCCAGCAGTTCCGGGGCTCGGGGAACCGGGGAGCTGTTTTTT. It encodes CASSSGARGTGELFF.